This T cell receptor beta chain was obtained from a study of T-cell reconstitution after alpha-beta-depleted transplantation in children. Unique molecular identifiers were used in preparing the TCRbeta library. One entry per CDR3 protein results from TCRdb running MiXCR on the PCR reads. The top ten clones hold approximately 3% of a sample with around 200,000 distinct CDR3 sequences, 6% to 7% of them seen once. This CDR3 spans 16 amino acids. J gave up 2 bases and V 3 bases, and 9 bases lay outside the gene matches. Germline CDR1 is SGHRS and CDR2 is YFSETQ. This clonotype was counted ten times or more.

The chain links TRBV5-1 to TRBJ2-7; TRBD1 matches at 9 bases. This sample comprised PBMCs from the stem cell graft donor, obtained from the stem cell graft. The sequence derives from a human donor who donated a stem cell graft to a child with Wiskott-Aldrich syndrome. The CDR3 protein is CASSYRIDRGAYEQYF. CDR3 DNA sequence: TGCGCCAGCAGCTACCGAATAGACAGGGGGGCCTACGAGCAGTACTTC.